This entry lists 25 T cell receptor beta chains sequenced from one sample in a study of post-analysis software for immune sequencing data. Study-level findings and limits: In patients, TRBV5-6, TRBV5-1 and TRBV20-1 belonged to four or five TRBV segments found more frequently than in controls.

These receptors' antigens are unknown. The authors incorporated unique molecular identifiers into the TCR beta cDNA libraries. MiXCR, applied by TCRdb to the PCR reads, yields one record per CDR3 protein. The data contain approximately 730,000 distinct CDR3 sequences, about 32% of them singletons. What was sequenced was blood. These receptor sequences come from a girl under 18 with multiple sclerosis.

This clonotype was seen more than once but under ten times. The CDR3 DNA is TGTGCCAGCAGTTACTACTTTGGGGACAGGGAGGACTATGGCTACACCTTC. This sequence encodes CASSYYFGDREDYGYTF. This chain links TRBV6-5 with TRBJ1-2, with 9 positions matching TRBD1. CDR1 and CDR2 (germline): MNHEY, SVGAGI. Losses at the gene ends were 1 base for V and 3 bases for J; bases not matched to a gene: 9. CDR3 length equals 17 residues.

This clonotype was found a few times. The chain links TRBV2 to TRBJ2-1; 8 bases are a match to TRBD1. Trimming cost V 6 bases and J 6 bases; bases outside gene matches: 4. Germline V gene sequence: CDR1 SNHLY, CDR2 FYNNEI. The CDR3 has 13 amino acids. Here the CDR3 DNA reads TGTGCCAGCAGAAGGACAGGGCTCAATGAGCAGTTCTTC. It codes for CASRRTGLNEQFF.

In the case of this clonotype: This is likely a read error, given that the CDR3 carries no conserved phenylalanine or tryptophan at its end. The rearrangement uses TRBV5-1 and TRBJ2-7, with D possibly TRBD1 on 5 matching bases. Judging by the DNA end, TRBJ2-5 fits better; the J call may be wrong. CDR3 size: 15 residues. In germline, CDR1 is SGHRS, CDR2 YFSETQ. In DNA, the CDR3 is TGCGCCAGCAGCTCTGAAGGGGCGAACCAAGAGACCCAGTACTCC. This gives the protein CASSSEGANQETQYS.

The chain carries TRBV5-1 and TRBJ1-6; D is uncertain. Per the germline V gene, CDR1 is SGHRS and CDR2 is YFSETQ. This CDR3 region has 14 residues. V lost 4 bases, J lost 7 bases, and 12 bases lay in between. In nucleotides, the CDR3 is TGCGCCAGCAGCGCCACGGGCCAAAATTCACCCCTCCACTTT. It specifies CASSATGQNSPLHF.

The chain links TRBV6-5 to TRBJ2-7, with TRBD2 as a possible D gene (6 bases). V dropped 6 bases and J dropped 3 bases, with 15 bases sitting between them. The CDR3 length is 14 residues. Germline lookup yields CDR1 MNHEY and CDR2 SVGAGI. The CDR3 loop reads CASSHLVGGYEQYF. For the CDR3, the DNA is TGTGCCAGCAGCCATTTGGTGGGGGGCTACGAGCAGTACTTC.

This clonotype was seen a single time. The rearrangement joins TRBV29-1 to TRBJ2-5, with TRBD1 identical over 11 bases. Germline CDR1 SQVTM, CDR2 ANQGSEA. The V gene end was trimmed by 7 bases and the J gene end by 3 bases; junction bases not matched to a gene: 4. CDR3 length equals 13 residues. The DNA of the CDR3 is TGCAGCGAGGGGACAGGGGGTAAAGAGACCCAGTACTTC. Its translation is CSEGTGGKETQYF.

This chain links TRBV6-5 with TRBJ2-1, with D tentatively TRBD2 (6 bases). Germline-derived CDR1 and CDR2 are MNHEY and SVGAGI. Between the trimmed V and J ends, which lost 6 bases and 4 bases, there was a span of 19 bases. The CDR3 has 16 amino acids. DNA of the CDR3: TGTGCCAGCAGCCGACCGGGACTGGGGGGATACAATGAGCAGTTCTTC. It translates to CASSRPGLGGYNEQFF.

This clonotype was seen a handful of times. This rearrangement joins TRBV20-1 to TRBJ1-2; 7 bases map to TRBD1. J was trimmed by 3 bases and V by 6 bases; bases with no gene match: 4. Germline loops: CDR1 DFQATT, CDR2 SNEGSKA (reference sequence). The CDR3 extends over 12 amino acids. The CDR3, as DNA: TGCAGTGCGGCCCAGGGGGACTATGGCTACACCTTC. It translates to CSAAQGDYGYTF.

The rearrangement links TRBV27 to TRBJ1-4; D gene unclear. The length of the CDR3 is 12 residues. The V and J ends lost 6 bases and 10 bases respectively, with 12 bases between them. Per germline, CDR1 MNHEY and CDR2 SMNVEV (reference sequence). The CDR3 DNA follows: TGTGCCAGCAGCCCAACTGGGAGAAAACTGTTTTTT. Translation: CASSPTGRKLFF.

The rearrangement links TRBV7-8 to TRBJ2-1; no definite D call. Deletions cut 5 bases from V and 3 bases from J, with 20 bases between. There are 17 residues in the CDR3. Germline loops: CDR1 SGHVS, CDR2 FQNEAQ. CDR3 residues: CASSPLGGPWSYNEQFF. CDR3 nucleotide sequence: TGTGCCAGCAGCCCCTTAGGTGGCCCGTGGAGCTACAATGAGCAGTTCTTC.

As DNA, the CDR3 is TGCGCCAGCACTGGGGGCACTTCGTACGAGCAGTTCTTC. This translates into CASTGGTSYEQFF. V and J are TRBV5-1 and TRBJ2-1, with D possibly TRBD1 on 6 matching bases. The germline gives CDR1 SGHRS, CDR2 YFSETQ. V dropped 6 bases and J dropped 10 bases, with 17 bases sitting between them. The CDR3 has 13 residues.

The chain links TRBV4-1 to TRBJ2-7; perhaps TRBD1 as D (6 bases). The germline V gene has CDR1 MGHRA and CDR2 YSYEKL. The CDR3 totals 14 residues. The germline V and J ends were trimmed by 4 bases and 3 bases, with 13 bases remaining between them. DNA of the CDR3: TGCGCCAGCAGCCTAGGACAGCGACTCTACGAGCAGTACTTC. Translation gives CASSLGQRLYEQYF.

This clonotype showed up just a few times. The V call is TRBV10-3, the J call TRBJ2-3; 10 bases map to TRBD2. The CDR3 covers 17 residues. From germline, CDR1 is ENHRY and CDR2 SYGVKD. The J segment lost 0 bases and the V segment lost 10 bases, leaving 13 bases of the junction unmatched. The CDR3 region has the DNA TGTGCCAGCCACCCCGGACTAGCGGCTTATAGCACAGATACGCAGTATTTT. It translates to CASHPGLAAYSTDTQYF.

This sequence joins TRBV2 and TRBJ2-4; tentatively, D is TRBD1 or TRBD2 (6 bases each). The J call is doubtful: the DNA matches TRBJ2-7 better. The CDR3 has 13 amino acids. CDR1 is SNHLY, CDR2 FYNNEI, per germline. The CDR3 spells CASRGGLAHEQYF. The CDR3 bases are TGTGCCAGCAGAGGGGGGTTAGCCCACGAGCAGTACTTC.

This clonotype was detected only a few times. The chain couples TRBV14 to TRBJ1-2; D is ambiguous. Trimming pared 4 bases from V and 1 base from J, leaving 7 bases between. This CDR3 is 13 amino acids long. CDR1 is SGHDN, CDR2 FVKESK, per germline. CDR3 in amino acids: CASSPDLNYGYTF. As DNA, the CDR3 is TGTGCCAGCAGCCCGGACCTTAACTATGGCTACACCTTC.

The chain couples TRBV18 to TRBJ2-5; D call uncertain. This CDR3 spans 13 amino acids. Germline loops: CDR1 KGHSH, CDR2 LQKENI. V was shortened by 0 bases and J by 5 bases, with 7 bases between the two germline ends. The DNA for the CDR3 is TGTGCCAGCTCACCACCGCAGGAGGAGACCCAGTACTTC. Residues: CASSPPQEETQYF. The full variable domain, with the rest looked up from reference TRBV18 and TRBJ2-5, is NAGVMQNPRHLVRRRGQEARLRCSPMKGHSHVYWYRQLPEEGLKFMVYLQKENIIDESGMPKERFSAEFPKEGPSILRIQQVVRGDSAAYFCASSPPQEETQYFGPGTRLLVL.

The chain couples TRBV7-2 to TRBJ1-6; D unresolved. The V end was cut by 3 bases, the J end by 7 bases, with 13 bases between. The CDR3 is made up of 15 amino acids. CDR1 is SGHTA and CDR2 is FQGNSA in the germline V gene. Here the CDR3 reads CASSFRGVGNSPLHF. The CDR3 region has the DNA TGTGCCAGCAGCTTCCGCGGAGTGGGGAATTCACCCCTCCACTTT.

This clonotype was seen only a few times. This chain uses TRBV27 with TRBJ2-6, with a tentative D call TRBD1 (6 bases). Germline loops: CDR1 MNHEY, CDR2 SMNVEV (reference sequence). The CDR3 consists of 17 residues. Between the trimmed V and J ends, which lost 2 bases and 0 bases, there was a span of 11 bases. This chain's CDR3 is CASSLHRVNSGANVLTF. CDR3 sequence (DNA): TGTGCCAGCAGTTTACACAGGGTGAACTCTGGGGCCAACGTCCTGACTTTC. Full variable domain (outside the CDR3, taken from reference TRBV27 and TRBJ2-6): EAQVTQNPRYLITVTGKKLTVTCSQNMNHEYMSWYRQDPGLGLRQIYYSMNVEVTDKGDVPEGYKVSRKEKRNFPLILESPSPNQTSLYFCASSLHRVNSGANVLTFGAGSRLTVL.

A few counts support this clonotype. The chain combines TRBV6-1 with TRBJ1-4; a weak D match, TRBD1 (5 bases). The CDR3 runs 15 residues. Trimming took off 3 bases at V and 5 bases at J, with 13 bases between the two ends. Germline V gives CDR1 MNHNS, CDR2 SASEGT. The CDR3 nucleotides are TGTGCCAGCAGTGAGAGAGACAGCACAAATGAAAAACTGTTTTTT. This sequence encodes CASSERDSTNEKLFF.

V gene TRBV2 combines with J gene TRBJ2-5, with unresolved D. V gave up 8 bases and J gave up 3 bases, with 7 bases separating them. Germline V gene data show CDR1 as SNHLY and CDR2 as FYNNEI. There are 11 residues in the CDR3. The CDR3, as DNA: TGTGCCAGCGCCCAAAAAGAGACCCAGTACTTC. It is translated as CASAQKETQYF.

This clonotype turned up a few times. This sequence joins TRBV3-1 and TRBJ2-3, with D uncertain. Trimming left V 6 bases short and J 4 bases short, with 8 bases between. This CDR3 spans 12 amino acids. CDR1 is LGHDT, CDR2 YNNKEL, per germline (reference sequence). The DNA of the CDR3 is TGTGCCAGCAGGGGAATCGCAGATACGCAGTATTTT. Protein product: CASRGIADTQYF.

V is TRBV4-3 and J is TRBJ1-4; the D is unclear. The CDR3 totals 14 residues. Germline CDR1 and CDR2: LGHNA and YSLEER. V shed 1 base and J shed 3 bases, with 6 bases lying between them. DNA of the CDR3: TGCGCCAGCAGCCAAGTGGGCGCTAATGAAAAACTGTTTTTT. Protein sequence: CASSQVGANEKLFF.

The rearrangement links TRBV2 to TRBJ2-2; 8 bases are a match to TRBD1. The germline CDR1 and CDR2 sequences are SNHLY and FYNNEI. The CDR3 loop spans 15 amino acids. Trimming cost V 8 bases and J 4 bases; bases outside gene matches: 9. The CDR3 loop reads CASGQGAVGTGELFF. CDR3 in DNA: TGTGCCAGCGGTCAGGGGGCGGTTGGCACCGGGGAGCTGTTTTTT.

This clonotype was counted a single time. V and J are TRBV12-3 or TRBV12-4 and TRBJ2-1, with TRBD1 as a possible D gene (5 bases). The V end was cut by 10 bases, the J end by 0 bases, with 13 bases between. The CDR3 runs to 14 residues. CDR3 in amino acids: CATLGQVSYNEQFF. CDR3 coding DNA: TGTGCCACCCTGGGGCAGGTCTCCTACAATGAGCAGTTCTTC.

The gene calls are TRBV9 and TRBJ1-3; D uncertain. Germline-derived CDR1 and CDR2 are SGDLS and YYNGEE. Deletions cut 4 bases from V and 0 bases from J, with 14 bases between. The CDR3 runs 16 residues. CDR3 amino acids: CASSTLDRFSGNTIYF. Here the CDR3 DNA reads TGTGCCAGCAGCACCCTGGACCGTTTCTCTGGAAACACCATATATTTT.